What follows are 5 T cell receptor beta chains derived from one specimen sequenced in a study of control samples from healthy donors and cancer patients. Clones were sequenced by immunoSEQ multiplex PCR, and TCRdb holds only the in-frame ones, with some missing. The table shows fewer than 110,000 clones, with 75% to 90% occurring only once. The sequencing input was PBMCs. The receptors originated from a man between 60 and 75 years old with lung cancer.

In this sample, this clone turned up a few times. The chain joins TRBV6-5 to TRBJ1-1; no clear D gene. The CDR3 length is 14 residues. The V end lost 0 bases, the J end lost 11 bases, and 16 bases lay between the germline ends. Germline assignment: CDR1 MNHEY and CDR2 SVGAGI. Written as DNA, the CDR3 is TGTGCCAGCAGTTACTCTCAGGTACCACAGAAGGCTTTCTTT. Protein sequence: CASSYSQVPQKAFF.

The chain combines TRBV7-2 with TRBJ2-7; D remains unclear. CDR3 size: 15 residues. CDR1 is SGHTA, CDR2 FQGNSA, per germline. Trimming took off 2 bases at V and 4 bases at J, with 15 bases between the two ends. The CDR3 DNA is TGTGCCAGCAGCTTAAGGGCAGGCCTTGGATACGAGCAGTACTTC. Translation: CASSLRAGLGYEQYF.

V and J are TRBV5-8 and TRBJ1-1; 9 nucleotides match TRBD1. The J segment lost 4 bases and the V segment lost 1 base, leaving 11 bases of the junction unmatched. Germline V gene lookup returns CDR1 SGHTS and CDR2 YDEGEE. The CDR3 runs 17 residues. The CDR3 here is CASSLNKLGQGLTEAFF. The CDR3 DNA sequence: TGTGCCAGCAGCTTGAATAAATTGGGACAGGGCCTCACTGAAGCTTTCTTT. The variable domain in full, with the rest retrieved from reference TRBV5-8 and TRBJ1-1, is EAGVTQSPTHLIKTRGQQATLRCSPISGHTSVYWYQQALGLGLQFLLWYDEGEERNRGNFPPRFSGRQFPNYSSELNVNALELEDSALYLCASSLNKLGQGLTEAFFGQGTRLTVV.

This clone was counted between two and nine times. The CDR3 here is CASRKGAGWTDTQYF. The CDR3 region has the DNA TGTGCCAGCAGGAAGGGGGCGGGGTGGACAGATACGCAGTATTTT. The chain combines TRBV3-1 (or the pseudogene TRBV3-2) with TRBJ2-3; D is perhaps TRBD1 (7 bases). In germline, CDR1 is LGHDT, CDR2 YNNKEL (reference sequence). This CDR3 has 15 amino acids. V lost 6 bases and J 3 bases, leaving 16 bases between the germline ends.

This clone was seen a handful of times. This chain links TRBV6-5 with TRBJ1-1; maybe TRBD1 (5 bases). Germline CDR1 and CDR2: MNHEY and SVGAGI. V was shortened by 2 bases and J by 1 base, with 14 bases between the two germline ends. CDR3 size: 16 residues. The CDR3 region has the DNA TGTGCCAGCAGTTACAGGGCAGGGAGCCCGAACACTGAAGCTTTCTTT. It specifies CASSYRAGSPNTEAFF.